This T cell receptor (beta chain) derives from a study of graft-versus-host responses after intestinal transplantation. This clone was seen just once. Its antigen is undetermined. TCRdb's copy holds only in-frame clones and misses some; the assay was immunoSEQ multiplex PCR. Among 75,000 to 100,000 clones listed, 86% were seen once. Findings and caveats of the study: Among circulating GvH clones, peak levels were associated with early post-transplant declines in HvG clones.

The input for sequencing was PBMCs, taken 255 days after intestinal transplant. The sequence derives from a human patient who received an intestinal transplant, so some T cells may come from the graft donor.

The CDR3 loop is CASSQELGQINYGYTF. The CDR3, as DNA: TGCGCCAGCAGCCAAGAGCTGGGGCAGATAAACTATGGCTACACCTTC. The chain employs TRBV4-1 and TRBJ1-2; tentatively, D is TRBD1 (5 bases). The CDR3 runs to 16 residues. Trimming pared 0 bases from V and 2 bases from J, leaving 13 bases between. Germline V gives CDR1 MGHRA, CDR2 YSYEKL.